This T cell receptor beta chain was captured by sequencing in a study of blood T cell repertoires in COVID-19. Study background: Whether acute or convalescent, the COVID-19 samples came from the United States, Italy and Spain. T cells, B-cell-depleted T cells, or PBMCs provided the cDNA or gDNA that served as material.

In the study's own analysis: Estimates of nucleated cell counts were drawn from the amplification of reference gene primers. TCRdb's copy holds only in-frame clones and misses some; the assay was immunoSEQ multiplex PCR. Clonal size and the V and J genes are those of that table, whereas D and trimming came from the DNA. The sample contains about 200,000 clones, around 90% of which appear only once. Trimming at V came to 0 bases and at J to 0 bases, leaving 4 bases not matched to a gene. Germline V gene data show CDR1 as SGHTA and CDR2 as FQGNSA. The CDR3 is 17 residues long. The clonotype was recovered from a man aged 50 to 60 with acute or convalescent COVID-19. This chain uses TRBV7-2 with TRBJ1-5; TRBD1 matches at 8 bases. The sample comprised peripheral blood. The CDR3 sequence: CASSLASRGLSNQPQHF. The CDR3 DNA follows: TGTGCCAGCAGCTTAGCGTCCAGGGGGCTTAGCAATCAGCCCCAGCATTTT.